The subject of this entry is one TCR beta chain. The sample is drawn from a study of response to subunit inactivated influenza vaccine. TCRdb reanalysed the RT-PCR reads using MiXCR and keeps one entry per CDR3 protein. The table includes 530,000 or so distinct CDR3 sequences, roughly 15% detected once. This CDR3 has 17 amino acids. The chain couples TRBV21-1 to TRBJ2-7; TRBD2 is the table's D call and was not checked against the DNA. TRBV21-1 is labeled a pseudogene. Sequenced material: PBMCs from blood, taken 11 to 12 days after vaccination. This clonotype originated in a man in his forties or fifties who received an inactivated influenza vaccine. CDR3 protein: CASSKTLRAGGSREQYF. The CDR3 DNA reads as TGTGCCAGCAGCAAAACACTCAGAGCGGGAGGGAGCCGGGAGCAGTACTTC.